One sample yielded the 22 T cell receptor beta chains listed below, sequenced in a study of blood T cell repertoires in COVID-19. Data came from immunoSEQ multiplex PCR; TCRdb stores just in-frame clones and leaves some out. The data contain about 270,000 clones, about 88% of them seen just once; the ten biggest clones take up 2.5% to 3%. Sequencing input: PBMCs or T cells enriched from blood (not recorded which). Receptors were obtained from a woman aged 45-65 years who had recovered from COVID-19.

This sequence joins TRBV19 and TRBJ2-5; weak D call: TRBD2 (6 bases). The V gene's germline CDR1 is LNHDA and CDR2 SQIVND (reference sequence). This CDR3 is 14 amino acids long. V was cut by 9 bases and J by 5 bases, with 19 bases left in between. CDR3 DNA: TGTGCCAGCCCCCGGAGGAGCGGGCGGGAGACCCAGTACTTC. Translation: CASPRRSGRETQYF.

The chain couples TRBV6-5 to TRBJ2-7, with 11 bases that match TRBD2. The length of the CDR3 is 16 residues. Trimming took 2 bases from V and 3 from J; bases not matched to a gene: 6. The germline V gene encodes CDR1 MNHEY and CDR2 SVGAGI. CDR3 in amino acids: CASSYNLAGGIYEQYF. CDR3 coding DNA: TGTGCCAGCAGTTACAATCTAGCGGGAGGTATCTACGAGCAGTACTTC.

The chain employs TRBV7-9 and TRBJ1-1; TRBD1 aligns across 8 bases. The V gene end was trimmed by 5 bases and the J gene end by 10 bases; junction bases not matched to a gene: 9. Germline V gene lookup returns CDR1 SEHNR and CDR2 FQNEAQ (reference sequence). The CDR3 sequence is 13 residues long. Here the CDR3 reads CASSLGQGSGAFF. DNA of the CDR3: TGTGCCAGCAGCCTTGGACAGGGTTCGGGAGCTTTCTTT.

The rearrangement uses TRBV6-2 or TRBV6-3 and TRBJ1-5; no definite D call. The CDR3 covers 14 residues. V was trimmed by 7 bases and J by 4 bases, leaving 14 bases between them. Per germline, CDR1 MNHEY and CDR2 SVGEGT. The CDR3 nucleotides are TGTGCCAGCACCCCCTTTTCGGGGAATCAGCCCCAGCATTTT. Protein: CASTPFSGNQPQHF.

The gene calls are TRBV25-1 and TRBJ1-1, with TRBD1 as a possible D gene (5 bases). This CDR3 has 17 amino acids. Germline lookup yields CDR1 MGHDK and CDR2 SYGVNS. V lost 6 bases and J lost 1, with 21 bases in between. This CDR3 reads CASSEMNPRQGNTEAFF. CDR3 nucleotides: TGTGCCAGCAGCGAAATGAACCCTAGGCAGGGGAACACTGAAGCTTTCTTT. The full variable domain, its missing parts supplied by reference TRBV25-1 and TRBJ1-1, is EADIYQTPRYLVIGTGKKITLECSQTMGHDKMYWYQQDPGMELHLIHYSYGVNSTEKGDLSSESTVSRIRTEHFPLTLESARPSHTSQYLCASSEMNPRQGNTEAFFGQGTRLTVV.

The chain carries TRBV10-2 and TRBJ2-7; D gene ambiguous. CDR1 and CDR2 from the germline V gene are WSHSY and SAAADI. The CDR3 is made up of 16 amino acids. V was cut by 6 bases and J by 0 bases, with 18 bases left in between. The CDR3 DNA is TGCGCCAGCAGCCCCCTCGAAGCGTTCGTCTCCTACGAGCAGTACTTC. It codes for CASSPLEAFVSYEQYF.

The V call is TRBV11-2, the J call TRBJ2-7; 9 nucleotides match TRBD2. V lost 0 bases and J lost 2; bases outside the gene matches: 5. CDR1 and CDR2 (germline): SGHAT, FQNNGV. The CDR3 totals 16 residues. The CDR3 DNA sequence: TGTGCCAGCAGCTTAGATGGCGGGAGGGCCCCCTACGAGCAGTACTTC. The encoded protein is CASSLDGGRAPYEQYF. Full variable domain (remainder filled in from reference TRBV11-2 and TRBJ2-7): EAGVAQSPRYKIIEKRQSVAFWCNPISGHATLYWYQQILGQGPKLLIQFQNNGVVDDSQLPKDRFSAERLKGVDSTLKIQPAKLEDSAVYLCASSLDGGRAPYEQYFGPGTRLTVT.

The gene calls are TRBV28 and TRBJ1-4, with unresolved D. V was shortened by 1 base and J by 8 bases, with 5 bases between the two germline ends. Germline V CDR1 and CDR2: MDHEN, SYDVKM. This CDR3 contains 12 residues. This CDR3 is CASSLLGEKLFF. The CDR3 bases are TGTGCCAGCAGTTTATTGGGCGAAAAACTGTTTTTT.

This clone was observed a few times. The V and J genes are TRBV11-2 and TRBJ1-4, with 9 bases matching TRBD1. Trimming took 4 bases from V and 8 from J; bases not matched to a gene: 11. This CDR3 contains 16 residues. Germline V CDR1 and CDR2: SGHAT, FQNNGV. Here the CDR3 reads CASSSITGGSGEKLFF. The CDR3 DNA follows: TGTGCCAGCAGCTCTATTACAGGGGGCTCGGGAGAAAAACTGTTTTTT.

The chain employs TRBV27 and TRBJ1-1; possible D gene TRBD1, 6 bases. V was clipped by 6 bases and J by 1 base, with 6 bases between them. Germline V gene lookup returns CDR1 MNHEY and CDR2 SMNVEV (reference sequence). The CDR3 totals 12 residues. The chain's CDR3 is CASRTGNTEAFF. In nucleotides, the CDR3 is TGTGCCAGCAGGACAGGGAACACTGAAGCTTTCTTT.

Only one count was recorded for this clone. J is TRBJ1-1 and V is TRBV6-2 or TRBV6-3; 8 positions agree with TRBD1. The CDR3 extends over 21 amino acids. The ends lost 2 bases at V and 3 bases at J; junction bases unmatched: 23. Per the germline V gene, CDR1 is MNHEY and CDR2 is SVGEGT. CDR3: CASSYPSSTDRGYRRDTEAFF. Written as DNA, the CDR3 is TGTGCCAGCAGTTACCCCAGTTCGACCGACAGGGGATACCGAAGAGACACTGAAGCTTTCTTT.

The chain is built from TRBV28 and TRBJ1-2; 11 bases fit TRBD1. The CDR3 runs to 16 residues. Per the germline V gene, CDR1 is MDHEN and CDR2 is SYDVKM. The junction had 11 bases not matched to a gene; V was cut back by 3 bases and J by 8 bases. The CDR3 sequence is CASSLSLGTGGAGYTF. CDR3 coding DNA: TGTGCCAGCAGTTTGTCCCTAGGGACAGGGGGAGCGGGCTACACCTTC.

This chain joins TRBV14 and TRBJ1-2; D gene uncertain. Trimming left V 1 base short and J 4 bases short, with 13 bases between. CDR1 and CDR2 (germline): SGHDN, FVKESK. The CDR3 totals 15 residues. The CDR3 DNA reads as TGTGCCAGCAGCCAAGGGTTACAGCACCTCTATGGCTACACCTTC. Translating gives CASSQGLQHLYGYTF.

The chain is built from TRBV11-2 and TRBJ2-2; unclear D gene. CDR3 size: 13 residues. Per the germline V gene, CDR1 is SGHAT and CDR2 is FQNNGV. Trimming removed 3 bases from V and 5 bases from J, with 7 bases in between. CDR3 region: CASSFSETGELFF. Written as DNA, the CDR3 is TGTGCCAGCAGCTTTTCGGAGACCGGGGAGCTGTTTTTT.

The J gene is TRBJ2-7, the V gene TRBV2; TRBD1 agrees at 12 bases. CDR1 and CDR2 from the germline V gene are SNHLY and FYNNEI. J lost 4 bases, V lost 6 bases, and 4 bases had no gene match. The CDR3 contains 14 residues. CDR3 nucleotide sequence: TGTGCCAGCAGCCGGGACAGGGGGCTTTACGAGCAGTACTTC. This codes for CASSRDRGLYEQYF.

The V and J genes are TRBV30 and TRBJ1-5; D might be TRBD1 (6 bases). Germline loops: CDR1 GTSNPN, CDR2 SVGIG (reference sequence). V was shortened by 2 bases and J by 4 bases, with 9 bases between the two germline ends. This CDR3 has 13 residues. The CDR3 bases are TGTGCCTGGAGTCCAGGGGATAATCAGCCCCAGCATTTT. Its protein is CAWSPGDNQPQHF.

The genes are TRBV7-9 and TRBJ2-6; D is ambiguous. The CDR3 extends over 14 amino acids. The ends were cut back, 4 bases at V and 0 bases at J, with 4 bases in the middle. CDR1 and CDR2 from the germline V gene are SEHNR and FQNEAQ (reference sequence). The CDR3 DNA reads TGTGCCAGCAGCTCGTACTCTGGGGCCAACGTCCTGACTTTC. Translated, it gives CASSSYSGANVLTF.

J is TRBJ2-3 and V is TRBV11-1, with a tentative D call TRBD1 (6 bases). The CDR3 has 15 amino acids. In germline, CDR1 is SGHAT, CDR2 FQDESV (reference sequence). V was shortened by 1 base and J by 6 bases, with 14 bases between the two germline ends. The CDR3 reads CASSLDRAELDTQYF. The CDR3 DNA follows: TGTGCCAGCAGCTTAGACAGGGCGGAATTGGATACGCAGTATTTT.

The CDR3 loop is CASSFGGGRETQYF. As DNA, the CDR3 is TGTGCCAGCAGCTTTGGGGGCGGCCGGGAGACCCAGTACTTC. The chain carries TRBV7-9 and TRBJ2-5; a weak D match, TRBD1 (6 bases). Deletions cut 3 bases from V and 5 bases from J, with 13 bases between. CDR1 is SEHNR, CDR2 FQNEAQ, per germline (reference sequence). The CDR3 runs 14 residues.

The V gene is TRBV19, the J gene TRBJ2-2; TRBD2 aligns across 8 bases. After removal of 6 bases from V and 1 base from J, the junction contained 7 bases not matched to a gene. The CDR3 is 16 amino acids. The germline V gene has CDR1 LNHDA and CDR2 SQIVND (reference sequence). The chain's CDR3 is CASRPRLALNTGELFF. CDR3 bases: TGTGCCAGTAGACCCCGACTAGCGTTGAACACCGGGGAGCTGTTTTTT.

About this clone itself: The same CDR3 can be traced to other DNA sequences in this sample. The CDR3 nucleotides are TGTGCCAGCAGCTCCCGGACTAGCGGGAGCACAGATACGCAGTATTTT. Translating gives CASSSRTSGSTDTQYF. The chain uses TRBV7-2 and TRBJ2-3; 11 bases are shared with TRBD2. Germline V gene sequence: CDR1 SGHTA, CDR2 FQGNSA. The ends lost 4 bases at V and 0 bases at J; junction bases unmatched: 3. The CDR3 runs 16 residues.

The J gene is TRBJ2-3, the V gene TRBV9, with 8 positions matching TRBD2. Germline-derived CDR1 and CDR2 are SGDLS and YYNGEE. The CDR3 sequence is 14 residues long. Germline trimming cut 0 bases from V and 7 bases from J; bases unmatched to any gene: 4. CDR3 coding DNA: TGTGCCAGCAGCGTAGATAGCGGGACTAATACGCAGTATTTT. It translates to CASSVDSGTNTQYF. The whole variable domain, remainder taken from reference TRBV9 and TRBJ2-3, is DSGVTQTPKHLITATGQRVTLRCSPRSGDLSVYWYQQSLDQGLQFLIQYYNGEERAKGNILERFSAQQFPDLHSELNLSSLELGDSALYFCASSVDSGTNTQYFGPGTRLTVL.